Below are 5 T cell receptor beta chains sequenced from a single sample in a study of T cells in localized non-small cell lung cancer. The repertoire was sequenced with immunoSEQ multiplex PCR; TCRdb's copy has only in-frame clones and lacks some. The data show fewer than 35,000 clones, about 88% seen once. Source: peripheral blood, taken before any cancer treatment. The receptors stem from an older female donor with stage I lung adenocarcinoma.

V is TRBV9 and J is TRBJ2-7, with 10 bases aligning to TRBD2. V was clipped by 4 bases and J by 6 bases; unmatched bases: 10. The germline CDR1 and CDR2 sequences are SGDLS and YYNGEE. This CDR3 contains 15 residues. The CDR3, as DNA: TGTGCCAGCAGCCCCCAGCGGGAGGGCCAAAGCGAGCAGTACTTC. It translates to CASSPQREGQSEQYF.

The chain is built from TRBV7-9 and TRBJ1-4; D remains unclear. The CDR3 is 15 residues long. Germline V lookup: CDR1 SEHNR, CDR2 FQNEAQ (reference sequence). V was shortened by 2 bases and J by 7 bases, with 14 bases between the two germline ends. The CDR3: CASSLSIGFFEKLFF. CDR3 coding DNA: TGTGCCAGCAGCTTAAGTATCGGATTTTTTGAAAAACTGTTTTTT.

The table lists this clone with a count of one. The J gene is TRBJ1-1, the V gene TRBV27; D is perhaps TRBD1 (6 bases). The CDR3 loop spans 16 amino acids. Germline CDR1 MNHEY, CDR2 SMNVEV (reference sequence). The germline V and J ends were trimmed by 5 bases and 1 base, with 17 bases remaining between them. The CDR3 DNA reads TGTGCCAGCAGTCCTAACAGGGACTTGTGGAACACTGAAGCTTTCTTT. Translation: CASSPNRDLWNTEAFF.

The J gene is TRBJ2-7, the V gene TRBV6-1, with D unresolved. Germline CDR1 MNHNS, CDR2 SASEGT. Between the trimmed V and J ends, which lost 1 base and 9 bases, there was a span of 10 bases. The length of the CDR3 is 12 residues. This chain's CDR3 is CASSEGARVQYF. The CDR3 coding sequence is TGTGCCAGCAGTGAAGGGGCAAGGGTGCAGTACTTC.

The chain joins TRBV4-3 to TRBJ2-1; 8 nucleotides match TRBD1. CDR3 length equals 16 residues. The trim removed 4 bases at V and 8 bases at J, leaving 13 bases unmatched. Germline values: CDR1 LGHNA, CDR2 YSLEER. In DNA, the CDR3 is TGCGCCAGCAGCCTAGGCCCCGGGACAGGTTTCGATGAGCAGTTCTTC. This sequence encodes CASSLGPGTGFDEQFF.